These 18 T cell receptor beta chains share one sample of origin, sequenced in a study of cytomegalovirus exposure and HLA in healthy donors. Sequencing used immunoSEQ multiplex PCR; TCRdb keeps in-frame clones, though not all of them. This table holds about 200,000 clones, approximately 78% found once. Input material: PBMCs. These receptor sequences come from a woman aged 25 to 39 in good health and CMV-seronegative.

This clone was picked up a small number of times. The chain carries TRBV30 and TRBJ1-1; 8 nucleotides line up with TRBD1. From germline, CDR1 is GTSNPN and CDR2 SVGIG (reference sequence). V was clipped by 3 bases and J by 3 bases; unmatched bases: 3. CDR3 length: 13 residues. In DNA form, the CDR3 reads TGTGCCTGGAGGTTGACAGGGGACACTGAAGCTTTCTTT. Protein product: CAWRLTGDTEAFF.

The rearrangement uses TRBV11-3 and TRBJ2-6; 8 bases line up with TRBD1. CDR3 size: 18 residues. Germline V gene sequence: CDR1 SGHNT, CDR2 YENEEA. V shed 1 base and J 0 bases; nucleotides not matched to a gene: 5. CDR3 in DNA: TGTGCCAGCAGCTTAGGTCAGGGGGCTCACTCTGGGGCCAACGTCCTGACTTTC. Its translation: CASSLGQGAHSGANVLTF.

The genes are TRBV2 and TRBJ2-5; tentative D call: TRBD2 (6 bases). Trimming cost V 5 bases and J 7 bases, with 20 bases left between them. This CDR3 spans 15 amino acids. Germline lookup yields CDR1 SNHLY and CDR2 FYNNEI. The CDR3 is CASSSSSGGRGTQYF. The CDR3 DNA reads TGTGCCAGCAGTAGTTCCAGCGGTGGGCGGGGGACCCAGTACTTC.

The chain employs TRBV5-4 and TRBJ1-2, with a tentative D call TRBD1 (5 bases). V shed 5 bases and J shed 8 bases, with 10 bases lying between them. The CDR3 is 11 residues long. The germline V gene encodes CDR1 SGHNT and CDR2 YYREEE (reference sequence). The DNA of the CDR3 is TGTGCCAGCAGGAAAGGGGCGGGCTACACCTTC. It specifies CASRKGAGYTF.

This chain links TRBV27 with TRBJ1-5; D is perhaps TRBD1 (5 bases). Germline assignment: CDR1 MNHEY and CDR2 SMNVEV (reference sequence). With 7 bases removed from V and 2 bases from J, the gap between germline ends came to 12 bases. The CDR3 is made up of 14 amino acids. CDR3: CASNPWGGNQPQHF. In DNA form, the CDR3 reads TGTGCCAGCAATCCTTGGGGGGGCAATCAGCCCCAGCATTTT.

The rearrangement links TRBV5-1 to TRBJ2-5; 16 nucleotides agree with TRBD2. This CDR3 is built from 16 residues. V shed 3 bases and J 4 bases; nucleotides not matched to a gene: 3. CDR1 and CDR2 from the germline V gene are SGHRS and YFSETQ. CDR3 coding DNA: TGCGCCAGCAGCTCCGGGACTAGCGGGGGGGGAGAGACCCAGTACTTC. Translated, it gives CASSSGTSGGGETQYF.

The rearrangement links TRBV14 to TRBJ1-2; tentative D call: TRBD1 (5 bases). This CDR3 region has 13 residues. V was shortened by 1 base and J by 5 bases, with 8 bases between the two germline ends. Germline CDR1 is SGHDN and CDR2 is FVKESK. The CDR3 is CASSQVRGYGYTF. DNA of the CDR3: TGTGCCAGCAGCCAAGTAAGGGGTTATGGCTACACCTTC.

CDR3 coding DNA: TGTGCCAGCTCATCACTCGGGACAGGGTTCGGTCAGCCCCAGCATTTT. Translation gives CASSSLGTGFGQPQHF. The chain couples TRBV18 to TRBJ1-5; 9 bases fit TRBD1. The germline CDR1 and CDR2 sequences are KGHSH and LQKENI. CDR3 size: 16 residues. The V gene end was trimmed by 5 bases and the J gene end by 6 bases; junction bases not matched to a gene: 11.

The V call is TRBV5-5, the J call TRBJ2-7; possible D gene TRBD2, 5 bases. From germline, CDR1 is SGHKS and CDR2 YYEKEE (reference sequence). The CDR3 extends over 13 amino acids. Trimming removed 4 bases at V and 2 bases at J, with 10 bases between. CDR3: CASSNPSTYEQYF. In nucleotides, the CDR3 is TGTGCCAGCAGCAACCCTAGCACCTACGAGCAGTACTTC.

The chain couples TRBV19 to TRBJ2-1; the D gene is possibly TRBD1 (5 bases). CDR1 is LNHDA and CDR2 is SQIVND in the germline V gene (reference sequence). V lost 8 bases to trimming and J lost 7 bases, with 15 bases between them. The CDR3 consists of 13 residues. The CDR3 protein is CASHSRAPNEQFF. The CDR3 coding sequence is TGTGCCAGTCATTCCAGGGCCCCGAATGAGCAGTTCTTC.

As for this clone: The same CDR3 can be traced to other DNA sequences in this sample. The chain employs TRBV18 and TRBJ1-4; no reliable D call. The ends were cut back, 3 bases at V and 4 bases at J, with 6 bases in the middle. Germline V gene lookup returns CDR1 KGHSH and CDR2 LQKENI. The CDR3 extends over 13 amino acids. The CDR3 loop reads CASSPGLNEKLFF. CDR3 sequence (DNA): TGTGCCAGCTCACCTGGCCTTAATGAAAAACTGTTTTTT.

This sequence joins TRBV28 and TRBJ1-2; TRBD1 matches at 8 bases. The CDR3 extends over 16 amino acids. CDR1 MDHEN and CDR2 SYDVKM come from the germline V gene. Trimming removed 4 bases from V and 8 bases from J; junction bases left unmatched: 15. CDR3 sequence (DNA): TGTGCCAGCAGTTCCGCCGGGACAGGAGGTACGGGGGGCTACACCTTC. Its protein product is CASSSAGTGGTGGYTF.

CDR3 in amino acids: CASREATSTDTQYF. In DNA, the CDR3 is TGCGCCAGCAGGGAAGCGACTAGCACAGATACGCAGTATTTT. This chain joins TRBV5-1 and TRBJ2-3, with D hard to call. V gave up 5 bases and J gave up 0 bases, with 10 bases separating them. Germline CDR1 and CDR2: SGHRS and YFSETQ. This CDR3 is 14 amino acids long.

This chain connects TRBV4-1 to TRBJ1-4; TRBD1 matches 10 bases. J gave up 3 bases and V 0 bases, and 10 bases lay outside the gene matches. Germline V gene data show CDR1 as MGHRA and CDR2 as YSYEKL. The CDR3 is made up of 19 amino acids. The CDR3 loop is CASSQDRGTGELANEKLFF. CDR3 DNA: TGCGCCAGCAGCCAAGATCGAGGGACAGGGGAATTGGCTAATGAAAAACTGTTTTTT.

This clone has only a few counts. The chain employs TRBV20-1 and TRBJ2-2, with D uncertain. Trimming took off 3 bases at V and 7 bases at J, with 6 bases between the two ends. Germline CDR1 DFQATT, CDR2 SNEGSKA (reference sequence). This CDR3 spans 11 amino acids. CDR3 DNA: TGCAGTGCTAGGTCGGGCGGGGAGCTGTTTTTT. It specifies CSARSGGELFF.

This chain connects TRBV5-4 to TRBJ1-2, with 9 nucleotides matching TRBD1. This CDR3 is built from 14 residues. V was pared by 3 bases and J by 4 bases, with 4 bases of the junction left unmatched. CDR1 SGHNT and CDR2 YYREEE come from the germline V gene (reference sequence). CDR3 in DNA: TGTGCCAGCAGCTCGGGACAGGGTGGCTATGGCTACACCTTC. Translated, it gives CASSSGQGGYGYTF.

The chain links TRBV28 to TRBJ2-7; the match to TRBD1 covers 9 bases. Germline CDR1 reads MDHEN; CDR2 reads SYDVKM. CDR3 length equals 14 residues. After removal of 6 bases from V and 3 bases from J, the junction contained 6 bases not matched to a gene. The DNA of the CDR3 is TGTGCCAGCAGGGCACAGGGGGCTCGCTACGAGCAGTACTTC. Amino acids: CASRAQGARYEQYF.

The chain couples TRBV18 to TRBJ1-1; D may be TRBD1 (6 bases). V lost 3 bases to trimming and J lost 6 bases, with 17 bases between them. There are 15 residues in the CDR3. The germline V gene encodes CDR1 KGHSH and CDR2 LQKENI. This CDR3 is CASSPGTGFGAEAFF. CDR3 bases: TGTGCCAGCTCACCGGGAACAGGGTTTGGGGCTGAAGCTTTCTTT.